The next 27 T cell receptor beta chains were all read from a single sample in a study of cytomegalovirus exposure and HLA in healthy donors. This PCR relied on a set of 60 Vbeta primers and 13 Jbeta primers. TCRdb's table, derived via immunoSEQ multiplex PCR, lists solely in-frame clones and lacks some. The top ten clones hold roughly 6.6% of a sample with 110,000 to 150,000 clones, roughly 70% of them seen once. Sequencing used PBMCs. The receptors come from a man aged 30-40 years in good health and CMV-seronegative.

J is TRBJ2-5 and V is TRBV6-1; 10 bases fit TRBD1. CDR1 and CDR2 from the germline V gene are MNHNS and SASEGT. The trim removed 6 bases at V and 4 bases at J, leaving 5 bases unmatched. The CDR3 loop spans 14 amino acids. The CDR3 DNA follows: TGTGCCAGCAGCGGGGACAGGGGCAGAGAGACCCAGTACTTC. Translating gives CASSGDRGRETQYF.

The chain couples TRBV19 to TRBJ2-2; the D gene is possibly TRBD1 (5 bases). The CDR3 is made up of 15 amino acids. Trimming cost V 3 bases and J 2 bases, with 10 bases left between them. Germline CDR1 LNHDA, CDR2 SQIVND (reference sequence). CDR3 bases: TGTGCCAGTAGTATCCACAGGAGCAACACCGGGGAGCTGTTTTTT. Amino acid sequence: CASSIHRSNTGELFF.

This CDR3 is CASSFSQPQHF. The CDR3 DNA reads TGTGCCAGCAGTTTTAGCCAGCCCCAGCATTTT. This sequence joins TRBV28 and TRBJ1-5, with D unresolved. CDR1 and CDR2 (germline): MDHEN, SYDVKM. The CDR3 length is 11 residues. V shed 3 bases and J shed 7 bases, with 4 bases lying between them.

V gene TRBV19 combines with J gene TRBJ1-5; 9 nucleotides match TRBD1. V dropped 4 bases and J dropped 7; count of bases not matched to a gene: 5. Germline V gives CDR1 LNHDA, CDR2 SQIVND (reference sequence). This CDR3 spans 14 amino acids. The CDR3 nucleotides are TGTGCCAGTAGTAGGGACAGGGAAATACAGCCCCAGCATTTT. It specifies CASSRDREIQPQHF. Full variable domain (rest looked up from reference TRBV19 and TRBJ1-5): DGGITQSPKYLFRKEGQNVTLSCEQNLNHDAMYWYRQDPGQGLRLIYYSQIVNDFQKGDIAEGYSVSREKKESFPLTVTSAQKNPTAFYLCASSRDREIQPQHFGDGTRLSIL.

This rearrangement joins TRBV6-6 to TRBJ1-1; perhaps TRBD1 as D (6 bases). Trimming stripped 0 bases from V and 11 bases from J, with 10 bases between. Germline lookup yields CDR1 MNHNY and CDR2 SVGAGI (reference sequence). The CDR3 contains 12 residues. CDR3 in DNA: TGTGCCAGCAGTTACTCGCCAGGGGTGGCTTTCTTT. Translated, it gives CASSYSPGVAFF.

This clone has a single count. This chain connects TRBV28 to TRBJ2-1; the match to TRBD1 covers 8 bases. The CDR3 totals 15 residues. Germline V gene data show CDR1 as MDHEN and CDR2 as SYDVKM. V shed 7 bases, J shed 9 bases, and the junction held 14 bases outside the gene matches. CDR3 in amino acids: CASTPRTGPGSEQFF. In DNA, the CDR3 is TGTGCCAGCACTCCAAGGACAGGGCCGGGAAGTGAGCAGTTCTTC.

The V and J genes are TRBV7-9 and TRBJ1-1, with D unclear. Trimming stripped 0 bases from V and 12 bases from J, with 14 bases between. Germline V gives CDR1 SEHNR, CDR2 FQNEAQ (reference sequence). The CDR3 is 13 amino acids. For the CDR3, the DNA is TGTGCCAGCAGCTTAGCGCTCGGGGAAAGGACTTTCTTT. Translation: CASSLALGERTFF.

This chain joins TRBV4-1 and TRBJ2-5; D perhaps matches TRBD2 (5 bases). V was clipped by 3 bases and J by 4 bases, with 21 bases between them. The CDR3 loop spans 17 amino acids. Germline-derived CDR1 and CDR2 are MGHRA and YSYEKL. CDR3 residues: CASSQEVPLIGRETQYF. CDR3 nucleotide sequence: TGCGCCAGCAGCCAGGAGGTCCCTTTGATTGGTAGAGAGACCCAGTACTTC.

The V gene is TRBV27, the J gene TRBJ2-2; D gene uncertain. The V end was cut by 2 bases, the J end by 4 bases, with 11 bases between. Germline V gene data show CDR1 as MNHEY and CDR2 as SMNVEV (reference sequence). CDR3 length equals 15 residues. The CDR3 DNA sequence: TGTGCCAGCAGTTTAATGGGCGTAGGCACCGGGGAGCTGTTTTTT. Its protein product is CASSLMGVGTGELFF.

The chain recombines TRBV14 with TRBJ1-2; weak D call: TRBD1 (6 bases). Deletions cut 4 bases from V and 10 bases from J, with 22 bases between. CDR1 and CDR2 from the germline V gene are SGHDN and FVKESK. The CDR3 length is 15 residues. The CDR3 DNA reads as TGTGCCAGCAGCCGTAGGGGGAACGGTAACTACCTCTACACCTTC. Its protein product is CASSRRGNGNYLYTF. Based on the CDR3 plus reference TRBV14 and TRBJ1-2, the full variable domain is EAGVTQFPSHSVIEKGQTVTLRCDPISGHDNLYWYRRVMGKEIKFLLHFVKESKQDESGMPNNRFLAERTGGTYSTLKVQPAELEDSGVYFCASSRRGNGNYLYTFGSGTRLTVV.

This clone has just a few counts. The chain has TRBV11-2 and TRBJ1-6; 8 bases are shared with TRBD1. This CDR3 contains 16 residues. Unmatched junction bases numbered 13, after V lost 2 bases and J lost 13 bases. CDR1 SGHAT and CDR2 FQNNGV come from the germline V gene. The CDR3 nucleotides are TGTGCCAGCAGCTTACTCTCCCCGACAGGGGAAATGCCCCTCCACTTT. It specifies CASSLLSPTGEMPLHF.

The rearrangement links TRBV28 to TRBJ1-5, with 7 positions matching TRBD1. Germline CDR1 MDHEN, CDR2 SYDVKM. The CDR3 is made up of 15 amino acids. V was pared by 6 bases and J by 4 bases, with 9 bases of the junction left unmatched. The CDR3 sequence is CASRLPGQRNQPQHF. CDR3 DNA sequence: TGTGCCAGCAGACTCCCGGGACAGAGAAATCAGCCCCAGCATTTT.

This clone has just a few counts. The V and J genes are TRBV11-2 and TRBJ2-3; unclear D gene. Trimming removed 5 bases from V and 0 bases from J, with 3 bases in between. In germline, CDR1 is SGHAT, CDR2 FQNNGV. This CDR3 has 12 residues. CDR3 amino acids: CASSQSTDTQYF. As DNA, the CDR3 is TGTGCCAGCAGCCAAAGCACAGATACGCAGTATTTT.

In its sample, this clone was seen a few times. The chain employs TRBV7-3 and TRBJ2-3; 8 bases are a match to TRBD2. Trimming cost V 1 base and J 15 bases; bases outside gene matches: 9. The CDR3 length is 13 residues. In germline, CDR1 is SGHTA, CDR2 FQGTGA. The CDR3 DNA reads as TGTGCCAGCAGCTTAAACACCAGGACTAGCATCTATTTT. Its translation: CASSLNTRTSIYF.

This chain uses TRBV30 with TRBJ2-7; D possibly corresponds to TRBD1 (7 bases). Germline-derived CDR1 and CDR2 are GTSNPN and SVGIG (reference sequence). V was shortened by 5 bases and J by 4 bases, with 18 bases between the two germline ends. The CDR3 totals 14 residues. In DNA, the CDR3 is TGTGCCTGGGGGGCAGGGGGGCGCGGATACGAGCAGTACTTC. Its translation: CAWGAGGRGYEQYF.

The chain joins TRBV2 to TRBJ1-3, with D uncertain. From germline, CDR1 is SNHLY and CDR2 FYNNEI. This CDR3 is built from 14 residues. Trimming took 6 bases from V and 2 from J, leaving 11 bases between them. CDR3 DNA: TGTGCCAGCAGGCCCGAGGGCACTGGAAACACCATATATTTT. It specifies CASRPEGTGNTIYF.

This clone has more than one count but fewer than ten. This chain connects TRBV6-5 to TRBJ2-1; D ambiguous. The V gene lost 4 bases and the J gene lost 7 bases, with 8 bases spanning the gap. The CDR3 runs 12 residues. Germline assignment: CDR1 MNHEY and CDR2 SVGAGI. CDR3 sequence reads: CASSSPMNEQFF. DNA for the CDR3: TGTGCCAGCAGTTCACCTATGAATGAGCAGTTCTTC.

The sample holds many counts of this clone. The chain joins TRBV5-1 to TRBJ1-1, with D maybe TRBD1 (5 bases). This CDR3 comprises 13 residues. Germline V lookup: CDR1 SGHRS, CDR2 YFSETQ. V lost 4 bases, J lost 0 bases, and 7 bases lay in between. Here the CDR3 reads CASSGRVNTEAFF. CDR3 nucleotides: TGCGCCAGCAGCGGCAGGGTGAACACTGAAGCTTTCTTT.

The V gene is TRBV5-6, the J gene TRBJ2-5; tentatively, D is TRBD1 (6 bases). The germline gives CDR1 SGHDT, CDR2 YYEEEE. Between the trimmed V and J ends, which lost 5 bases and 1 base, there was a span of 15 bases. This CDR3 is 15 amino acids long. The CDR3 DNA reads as TGTGCCAGCAGGTCGTCGATGGACAGCCAAGAGACCCAGTACTTC. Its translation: CASRSSMDSQETQYF. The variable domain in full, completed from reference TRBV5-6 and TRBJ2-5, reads DAGVTQSPTHLIKTRGQQVTLRCSPKSGHDTVSWYQQALGQGPQFIFQYYEEEERQRGNFPDRFSGHQFPNYSSELNVNALLLGDSALYLCASRSSMDSQETQYFGPGTRLLVL.

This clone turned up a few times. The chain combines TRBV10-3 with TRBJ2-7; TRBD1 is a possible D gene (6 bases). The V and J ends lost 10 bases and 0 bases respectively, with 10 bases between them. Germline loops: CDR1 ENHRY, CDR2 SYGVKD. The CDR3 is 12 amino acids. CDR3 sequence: CATTGNSYEQYF. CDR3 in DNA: TGTGCCACAACAGGGAACTCCTACGAGCAGTACTTC.

The CDR3 nucleotides are TGTGCCAGCAGCTTAATTGGGGAGGGAGAGACCCAGTACTTC. As protein: CASSLIGEGETQYF. This chain joins TRBV7-7 and TRBJ2-5; 7 bases fit TRBD2. Germline CDR1 is SSHAT and CDR2 is FNYEAQ (reference sequence). J lost 4 bases, V lost 2 bases, and 4 bases had no gene match. The CDR3 consists of 14 residues.

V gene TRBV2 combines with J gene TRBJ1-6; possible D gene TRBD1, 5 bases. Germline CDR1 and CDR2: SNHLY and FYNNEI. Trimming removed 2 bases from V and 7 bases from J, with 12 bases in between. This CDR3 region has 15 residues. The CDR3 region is CASSERGLGNSPLHF. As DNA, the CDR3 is TGTGCCAGCAGTGAACGGGGGTTGGGGAATTCACCCCTCCACTTT.

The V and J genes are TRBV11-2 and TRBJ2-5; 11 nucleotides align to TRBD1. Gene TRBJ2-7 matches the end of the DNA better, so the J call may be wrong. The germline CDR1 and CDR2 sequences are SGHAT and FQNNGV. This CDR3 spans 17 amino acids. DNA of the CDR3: TGTGCCAGCAGCCCCGGGACAGGGGGGTTGAGCTCCTACGAGCAGTACTTC. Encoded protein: CASSPGTGGLSSYEQYF.

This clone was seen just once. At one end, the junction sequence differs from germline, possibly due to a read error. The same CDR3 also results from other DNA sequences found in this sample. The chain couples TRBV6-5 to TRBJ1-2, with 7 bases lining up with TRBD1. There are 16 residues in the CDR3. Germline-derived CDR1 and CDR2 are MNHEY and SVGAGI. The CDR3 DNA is TGTGCCAGCAGCTACTCGACTGGTACAGGGGATTATGGCTACACCTTC. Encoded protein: CASSYSTGTGDYGYTF.

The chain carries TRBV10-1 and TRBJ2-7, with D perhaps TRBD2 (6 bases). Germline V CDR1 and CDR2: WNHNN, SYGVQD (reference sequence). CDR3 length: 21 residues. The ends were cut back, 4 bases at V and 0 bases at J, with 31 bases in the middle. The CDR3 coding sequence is TGCGCCAGCAGTGGATCTTCGGCCCGGGACTGCGGAACTAATAGCTCCTACGAGCAGTACTTC. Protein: CASSGSSARDCGTNSSYEQYF.

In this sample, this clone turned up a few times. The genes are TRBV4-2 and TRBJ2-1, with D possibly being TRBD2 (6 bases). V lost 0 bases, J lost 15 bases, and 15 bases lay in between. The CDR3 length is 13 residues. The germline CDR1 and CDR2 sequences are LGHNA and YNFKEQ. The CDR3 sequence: CASSQDDPGVVFF. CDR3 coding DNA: TGTGCCAGCAGCCAAGATGATCCGGGAGTGGTGTTCTTC.

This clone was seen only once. CDR3 nucleotide sequence: TGTGCCAGCAGCTCTCCAGGGATTGCAGATACGCAGTATTTT. Its translation is CASSSPGIADTQYF. The chain couples TRBV5-6 to TRBJ2-3; TRBD1 might be the D (5 bases). The V end was cut by 3 bases, the J end by 4 bases, with 12 bases between. The CDR3 has 14 amino acids. Per the germline V gene, CDR1 is SGHDT and CDR2 is YYEEEE.